These 20 T cell receptor beta chains were all obtained from the same sample, sequenced in a study of T cells after yellow fever vaccination. TCRdb independently ran MiXCR on the 5' RACE reads; one entry per CDR3 protein. The sample yields some 260,000 distinct CDR3 sequences, roughly 5.2% seen once. This sample comprised CD4+ T cells sorted from PBMCs, obtained on the day of the yellow fever booster vaccination. The receptors here all came from a man aged 18 to 30 who received the YFV17D yellow fever vaccine.

Comment on this clonotype: This may be a read error: a much more frequent sequence differs by one nucleotide. V is TRBV25-1 and J is TRBJ2-3; D not resolved. With 4 bases removed from V and 0 bases from J, the gap between germline ends came to 8 bases. The CDR3 loop spans 14 amino acids. Germline V gives CDR1 MGHDK, CDR2 SYGVNS. CDR3 residues: CASSVMASTDTQYF. CDR3 DNA: TGTGCCAGCAGTGTAATGGCTAGCACAGATACGCAGTATTTT.

In this sample, this clonotype turned up many times. The chain recombines TRBV7-2 with TRBJ2-1, with TRBD2 identical over 9 bases. Germline values: CDR1 SGHTA, CDR2 FQGNSA. The CDR3 runs 14 residues. The trim removed 0 bases at V and 11 bases at J, leaving 5 bases unmatched. CDR3 nucleotide sequence: TGTGCCAGCAGCTTAGCGCAGCTAGCGGGGCAGCAGTTCTTC. Translation: CASSLAQLAGQQFF.

This clonotype came up many times. This rearrangement joins TRBV20-1 to TRBJ2-7; no clear D. The CDR3 runs to 15 residues. Germline values: CDR1 DFQATT, CDR2 SNEGSKA (reference sequence). V lost 5 bases and J 0 bases, leaving 17 bases between the germline ends. The CDR3 bases are TGCAGTGCTCTCCCTTTAGGCGGATACTCCTACGAGCAGTACTTC. Its protein is CSALPLGGYSYEQYF.

The chain joins TRBV7-6 to TRBJ1-4; TRBD1 matches at 9 bases. The CDR3 loop spans 19 amino acids. Trimming removed 5 bases from V and 2 bases from J; junction bases left unmatched: 15. Looked up from germline, CDR1 is SGHVS and CDR2 is FNYEAQ. CDR3 region: CASSPPGIQGARTNEKLFF. CDR3 in DNA: TGTGCCAGCAGCCCCCCCGGGATACAGGGGGCGCGGACTAATGAAAAACTGTTTTTT.

The chain joins TRBV6-2 or TRBV6-3 to TRBJ2-2, with no clear D. Per the germline V gene, CDR1 is MNHEY and CDR2 is SVGEGT. This CDR3 contains 13 residues. V was clipped by 1 base and J by 5 bases, with 5 bases between them. The CDR3 nucleotides read TGTGCCAGCAGTTACTACCTAACCGGGGAGCTGTTTTTT. Its translation: CASSYYLTGELFF.

This clonotype has more than one count but fewer than ten. The chain carries TRBV7-8 and TRBJ2-7, with TRBD1 matching 12 bases. The CDR3 contains 15 residues. With V trimmed by 3 bases and J by 6 bases, 6 bases remained unmatched. The germline gives CDR1 SGHVS, CDR2 FQNEAQ. The CDR3 spells CASSLGQGAGAEQYV. As DNA, the CDR3 is TGTGCCAGCAGCTTGGGACAGGGGGCCGGGGCCGAGCAGTACGTC.

This clonotype was counted a few times. The J gene is TRBJ2-5, the V gene TRBV4-1; weak D call: TRBD1 (6 bases). Germline CDR1 reads MGHRA; CDR2 reads YSYEKL. Trimming removed 3 bases from V and 5 bases from J, with 13 bases in between. This CDR3 region has 14 residues. In DNA form, the CDR3 reads TGCGCCAGCAGCCAGGAACCAGGGGCGGAGACCCAGTACTTC. Encoded protein: CASSQEPGAETQYF.

The chain joins TRBV10-3 to TRBJ2-5, with TRBD1 matching over 7 bases. Germline V gene data show CDR1 as ENHRY and CDR2 as SYGVKD. The CDR3 is made up of 12 amino acids. J was trimmed by 3 bases and V by 10 bases; bases with no gene match: 5. The CDR3 DNA follows: TGTGCCACACAAGACAGGGAAGAGACCCAGTACTTC. Amino acids: CATQDREETQYF.

This rearrangement joins TRBV6-5 to TRBJ2-5; TRBD1 aligns across 10 bases. V gave up 6 bases and J gave up 7 bases; unmatched junction bases: 5. The CDR3 has 13 amino acids. Germline V gene lookup returns CDR1 MNHEY and CDR2 SVGAGI. CDR3 loop: CASSRQGAGTQYF. CDR3 sequence (DNA): TGTGCCAGCAGCCGACAGGGGGCAGGGACCCAGTACTTC.

CDR3 sequence (DNA): TGTGCCATCGGGGCCGGCGGCCCCAGTCGGGCCAAAAACATTCAGTACTTC. This codes for CAIGAGGPSRAKNIQYF. The J gene is TRBJ2-4, the V gene TRBV10-3; a weak D match, TRBD1 (5 bases). Germline V lookup: CDR1 ENHRY, CDR2 SYGVKD. Trimming took off 8 bases at V and 1 base at J, with 21 bases between the two ends. This CDR3 contains 17 residues.

This clonotype was counted ten times or more. The CDR3 loop is CATSDSGSGYTDTQYF. In DNA form, the CDR3 reads TGTGCCACCAGTGATTCGGGGAGCGGATACACAGATACGCAGTATTTT. The chain has TRBV24-1 and TRBJ2-3; maybe TRBD2 (5 bases). Trimming left V 2 bases short and J 2 bases short, with 13 bases between. The germline V gene encodes CDR1 KGHDR and CDR2 SFDVKD. The CDR3 extends over 16 amino acids.

This clonotype was found a few times. The chain employs TRBV12-3 or TRBV12-4 and TRBJ1-1; 9 positions agree with TRBD1. Losses at the gene ends were 6 bases for V and 5 bases for J; bases not matched to a gene: 4. The CDR3 length is 13 residues. The DNA of the CDR3 is TGTGCCAGCAGGGGACAGGGTGTGACTGAAGCTTTCTTT. Protein product: CASRGQGVTEAFF.

The gene calls are TRBV4-3 and TRBJ1-5, with 7 bases aligning to TRBD1. V was pared by 4 bases and J by 2 bases, with 11 bases of the junction left unmatched. From germline, CDR1 is LGHNA and CDR2 YSLEER. The CDR3 is made up of 17 amino acids. CDR3 bases: TGCGCCAGCAGCCGAGATACAGGGGTTCCTCGCAATCAGCCCCAGCATTTT. Protein sequence: CASSRDTGVPRNQPQHF.

This clonotype showed up just a few times. This chain joins TRBV7-2 and TRBJ1-1; 7 bases are a match to TRBD1. Germline V CDR1 and CDR2: SGHTA, FQGNSA. The ends lost 5 bases at V and 3 bases at J; junction bases unmatched: 12. This CDR3 comprises 16 residues. The CDR3 region has the DNA TGTGCCAGCAGCAATGGGGGGACAGCAGGGGACACTGAAGCTTTCTTT. It yields the protein CASSNGGTAGDTEAFF.

This clonotype was seen more than once but under ten times. This chain links TRBV6-5 with TRBJ1-1, with D unclear. Deletions cut 2 bases from V and 12 bases from J, with 10 bases between. From germline, CDR1 is MNHEY and CDR2 SVGAGI. This CDR3 is 11 amino acids long. CDR3 nucleotides: TGTGCCAGCAGTTACGATCGGGCAACTTTCTTT. This encodes CASSYDRATFF.

The chain combines TRBV12-3 or TRBV12-4 with TRBJ1-5; D unresolved. V was clipped by 3 bases and J by 0 bases, with 9 bases between them. The CDR3 sequence is 15 residues long. As DNA, the CDR3 is TGTGCCAGCAGTTTGTTCTTATATAGCAATCAGCCCCAGCATTTT. This sequence encodes CASSLFLYSNQPQHF.

This clonotype was seen many times. V usage is TRBV4-3 and J usage is TRBJ2-1; 10 nucleotides agree with TRBD2. The CDR3 contains 16 residues. Germline trimming cut 2 bases from V and 4 bases from J; bases unmatched to any gene: 5. Germline loops: CDR1 LGHNA, CDR2 YSLEER. DNA of the CDR3: TGCGCCAGCAGCCAAAGGCTAGCGGGGGCGTACAATGAGCAGTTCTTC. Translated, it gives CASSQRLAGAYNEQFF.

The chain carries TRBV4-2 and TRBJ2-7; the match to TRBD1 covers 8 bases. Germline loops: CDR1 LGHNA, CDR2 YNFKEQ. The CDR3 is made up of 15 amino acids. Trimming at V came to 3 bases and at J to 3 bases, leaving 7 bases not matched to a gene. The CDR3 loop reads CASSHFGTGSYEQYF. DNA of the CDR3: TGTGCCAGCAGCCACTTCGGGACAGGAAGCTACGAGCAGTACTTC.

CDR3 sequence (DNA): TGTGCCAGTCTAAACGGGGTATGGACTGAAGCTTTCTTT. Encoded protein: CASLNGVWTEAFF. The chain employs TRBV28 and TRBJ1-1; D uncertain. This CDR3 has 13 residues. Germline CDR1 is MDHEN and CDR2 is SYDVKM. Trimming took off 9 bases at V and 5 bases at J, with 16 bases between the two ends.

This clonotype came up a few times. V usage is TRBV5-6 and J usage is TRBJ2-7; no firm D call. The germline V and J ends were trimmed by 4 bases and 6 bases, with 23 bases remaining between them. Germline V CDR1 and CDR2: SGHDT, YYEEEE. The CDR3 length is 16 residues. The CDR3 DNA reads as TGTGCCAGCAGCACAAAGGACCGATCCGCGCACGGCGAGCAGTACTTC. Its translation: CASSTKDRSAHGEQYF.